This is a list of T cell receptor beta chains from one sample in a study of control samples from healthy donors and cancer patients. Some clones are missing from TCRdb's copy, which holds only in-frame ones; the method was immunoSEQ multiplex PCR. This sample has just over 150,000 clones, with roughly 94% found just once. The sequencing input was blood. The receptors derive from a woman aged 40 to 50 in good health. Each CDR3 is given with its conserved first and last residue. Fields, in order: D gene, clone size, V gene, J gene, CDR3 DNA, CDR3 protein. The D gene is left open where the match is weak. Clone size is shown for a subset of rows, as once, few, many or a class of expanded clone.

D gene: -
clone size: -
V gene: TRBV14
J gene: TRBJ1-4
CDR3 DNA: TGTGCCAGCAGCCAGGACATGAGAGGAAAACTGTTTTTT
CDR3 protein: CASSQDMRGKLFF

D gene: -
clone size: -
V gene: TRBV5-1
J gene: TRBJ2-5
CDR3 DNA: TGCGCCAGCAGACAGGACGTCCTGGCCCAGTACTTC
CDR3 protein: CASRQDVLAQYF

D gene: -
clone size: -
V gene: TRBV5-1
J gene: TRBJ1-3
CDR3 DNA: TGCGCCAGCTCGGCCAACAAGGACACCATATATTTT
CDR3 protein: CASSANKDTIYF

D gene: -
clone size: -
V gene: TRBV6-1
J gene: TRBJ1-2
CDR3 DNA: TGTGCCAGCAGTGAAACCAACAGGGCCTATGGCTACACCTTC
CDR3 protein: CASSETNRAYGYTF

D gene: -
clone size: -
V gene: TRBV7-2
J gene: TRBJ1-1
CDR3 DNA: TGTGCCAGCAGGTACGGCTTGAACACTGAAGCTTTCTTT
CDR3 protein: CASRYGLNTEAFF

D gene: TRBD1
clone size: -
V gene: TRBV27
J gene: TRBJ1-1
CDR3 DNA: TGTGCCAGCAGTTTATCCAGGGACAGGGGTAGAGGCACTGAAGCTTTCTTT
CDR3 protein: CASSLSRDRGRGTEAFF

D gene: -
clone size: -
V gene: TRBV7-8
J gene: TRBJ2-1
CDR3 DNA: TGTGCCAGCAGCCCAAGGGCTAGTTATGAGCAGTTCTTC
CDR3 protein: CASSPRASYEQFF

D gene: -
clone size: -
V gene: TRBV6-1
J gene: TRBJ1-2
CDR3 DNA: TGTGCCAGCAGTGAACTTCCCCGGGGCGGTGGCTACACCTTC
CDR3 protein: CASSELPRGGGYTF

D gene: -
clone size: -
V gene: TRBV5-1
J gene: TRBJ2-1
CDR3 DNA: TGCGCCAGCAGCCCAAACTTCGACCACAATGAGCAGTTCTTC
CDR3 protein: CASSPNFDHNEQFF

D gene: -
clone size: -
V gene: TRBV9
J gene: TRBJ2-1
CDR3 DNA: TGTGCCAGCAGCGTAGCCAATGAGCAGTTCTTC
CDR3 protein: CASSVANEQFF

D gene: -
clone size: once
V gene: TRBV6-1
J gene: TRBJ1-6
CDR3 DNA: TGTGCCAGCAGTGAACTTGGGAGGTCCCGCTATAATTCACCCCTCCACTTT
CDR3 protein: CASSELGRSRYNSPLHF

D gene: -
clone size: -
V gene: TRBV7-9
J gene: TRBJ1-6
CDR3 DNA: TGTGCCAGCAGCTTAGGGGATAATTCACCCCTCCACTTT
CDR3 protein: CASSLGDNSPLHF

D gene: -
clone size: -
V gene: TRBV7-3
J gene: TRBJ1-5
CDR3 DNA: TGTGCCAGCAGCCGTAGCCCGGATCAGCCCCAGCATTTT
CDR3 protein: CASSRSPDQPQHF

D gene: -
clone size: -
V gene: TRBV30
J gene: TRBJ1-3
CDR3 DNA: TGTGCCTGGACCCCTTTGGCCGAGGCCCACACCATATATTTT
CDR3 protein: CAWTPLAEAHTIYF

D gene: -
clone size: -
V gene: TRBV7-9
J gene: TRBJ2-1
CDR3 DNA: TGTGCCAGCAGCTTAGAAGGCCGAGAGCAGTTCTTC
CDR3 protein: CASSLEGREQFF

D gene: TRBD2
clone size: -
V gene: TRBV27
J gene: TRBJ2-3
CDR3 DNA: TGTGCCAGCAGTTTATTGCGCCTAGCGGGGGCCCCAGATACGCAGTATTTT
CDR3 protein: CASSLLRLAGAPDTQYF

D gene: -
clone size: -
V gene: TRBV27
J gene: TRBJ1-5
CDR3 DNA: TGTGCCAGCAGTCAAAGCAATCAGCCCCAGCATTTT
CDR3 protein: CASSQSNQPQHF

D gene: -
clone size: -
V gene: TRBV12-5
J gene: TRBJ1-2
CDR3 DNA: TGTGCTAGTGGTTTGAAGAGTCCCTATGGCTACACCTTC
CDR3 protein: CASGLKSPYGYTF

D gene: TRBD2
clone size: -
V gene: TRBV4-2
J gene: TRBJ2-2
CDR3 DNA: TGTGCCAGCAGCCAACAGGGAGCGGGGGGTTGGACCGGGGAGCTGTTTTTT
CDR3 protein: CASSQQGAGGWTGELFF

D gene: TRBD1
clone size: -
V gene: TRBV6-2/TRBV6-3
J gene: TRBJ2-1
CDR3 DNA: TGTGCCAGCAGTAGCAGAACAGGGGGCATCAATGAGCAGTTCTTC
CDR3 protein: CASSSRTGGINEQFF

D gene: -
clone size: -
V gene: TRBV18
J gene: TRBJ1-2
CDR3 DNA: TGTGCCAGCTTAACCACCGGGCTGGGTTCCTACACCTTC
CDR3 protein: CASLTTGLGSYTF

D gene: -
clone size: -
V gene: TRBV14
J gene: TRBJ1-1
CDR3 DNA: TGTGCCAGCAGCCAAGCGCGGGGGGAAGCTTTCTTT
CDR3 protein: CASSQARGEAFF

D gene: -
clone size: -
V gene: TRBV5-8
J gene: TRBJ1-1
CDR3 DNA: TGTGCCAGCAGCTTTTCAGGGTCGGGACGGAACACTGAAGCTTTCTTT
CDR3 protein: CASSFSGSGRNTEAFF

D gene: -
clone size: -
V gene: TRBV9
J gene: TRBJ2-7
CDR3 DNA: TGTGCCAGCAGCGTAGCGGGGACATTCTACGAGCAGTACTTC
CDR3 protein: CASSVAGTFYEQYF

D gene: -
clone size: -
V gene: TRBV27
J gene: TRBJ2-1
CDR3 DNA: TGTGCCAGCAGTCAGTACAATGAGCAGTTCTTC
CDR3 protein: CASSQYNEQFF

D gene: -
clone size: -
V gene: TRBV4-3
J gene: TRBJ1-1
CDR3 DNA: TGCGCCAGCAGCCAAGCAACGGAGAACACTGAAGCTTTCTTT
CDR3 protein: CASSQATENTEAFF

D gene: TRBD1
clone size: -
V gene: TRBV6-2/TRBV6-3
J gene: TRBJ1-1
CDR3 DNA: TGTGCCAGCAGCCCTAACAGGGGGCGGGGAAACACTGAAGCTTTCTTT
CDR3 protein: CASSPNRGRGNTEAFF

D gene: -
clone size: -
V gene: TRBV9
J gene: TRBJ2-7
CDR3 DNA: TGTGCCAGCAGCGTAGAGGCCACCCCCTACGAGCAGTACTTC
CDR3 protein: CASSVEATPYEQYF

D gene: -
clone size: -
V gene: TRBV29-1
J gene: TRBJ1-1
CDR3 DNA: TGCAGCGGGAAACGGAACACTGAAGCTTTCTTT
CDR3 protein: CSGKRNTEAFF

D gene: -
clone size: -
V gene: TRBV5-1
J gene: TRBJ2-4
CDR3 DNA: TGCGCCAGCAGCTCTCAAGGGGATTCAAACATTCAGTACTTC
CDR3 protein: CASSSQGDSNIQYF

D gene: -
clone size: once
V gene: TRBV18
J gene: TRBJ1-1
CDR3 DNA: TGTGCCAGCTCATCAATGAACACTGAAGCTTTCTTT
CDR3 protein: CASSSMNTEAFF

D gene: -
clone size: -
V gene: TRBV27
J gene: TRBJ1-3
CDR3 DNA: TGTGCCAGCAGTTTAATGCCCTCTGGAAACACCATATATTTT
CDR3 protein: CASSLMPSGNTIYF

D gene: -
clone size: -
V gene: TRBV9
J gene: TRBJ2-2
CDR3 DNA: TGTGCCAGCAGCGTAGGGCAAACGAACACCGGGGAGCTGTTTTTT
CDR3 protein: CASSVGQTNTGELFF

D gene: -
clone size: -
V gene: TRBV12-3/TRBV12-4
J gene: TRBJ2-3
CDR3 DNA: TGTGCCAGCAGTGGAACAGGTGGGGATACGCAGTATTTT
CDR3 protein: CASSGTGGDTQYF

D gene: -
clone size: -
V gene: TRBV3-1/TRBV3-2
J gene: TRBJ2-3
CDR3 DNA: TGTGCCAGCAGCCAAGACTCCGGGGGTATCGACACGCAGTATTTT
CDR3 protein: CASSQDSGGIDTQYF

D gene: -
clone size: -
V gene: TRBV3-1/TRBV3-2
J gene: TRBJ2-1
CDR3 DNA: TGTGCCAGCAGCCAACCGGGACTCAGGGACAATGAGCAGTTCTTC
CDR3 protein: CASSQPGLRDNEQFF

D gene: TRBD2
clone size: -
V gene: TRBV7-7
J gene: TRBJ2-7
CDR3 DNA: TGTGCTAGCAGCTTTCTGGCGGGAGGGTCCTACGAGCAGTACTTC
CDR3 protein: CASSFLAGGSYEQYF

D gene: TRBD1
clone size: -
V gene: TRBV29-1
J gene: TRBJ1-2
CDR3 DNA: TGCAGCGTTGTAGGCAGGGGGGGTTATGGCTACACCTTC
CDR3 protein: CSVVGRGGYGYTF

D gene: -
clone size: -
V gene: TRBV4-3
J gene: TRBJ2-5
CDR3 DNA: TGCGCCAGCAGCCAAGATTCGGGGAGGAGGGAGACCCAGTACTTC
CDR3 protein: CASSQDSGRRETQYF

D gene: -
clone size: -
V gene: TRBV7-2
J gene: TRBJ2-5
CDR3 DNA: TGTGCCAGCAGCTCCGCGGGGGCAGGGGTCGTCGAGACCCAGTACTTC
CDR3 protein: CASSSAGAGVVETQYF

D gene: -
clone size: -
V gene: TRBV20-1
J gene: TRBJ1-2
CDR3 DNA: TGCAGTGCTAGAGGGATCTATGGCTACACCTTC
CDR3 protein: CSARGIYGYTF